This TCR beta chain was identified during a study of metastatic and nonmetastatic thyroid tumors. Study context: Repertoires from blood and tumor or nodule tissue of malignant and benign thyroid patients were compared.

V was pared by 6 bases and J by 2 bases, with 5 bases of the junction left unmatched. The CDR3 covers 16 residues. CDR1 and CDR2 (germline): MNHEY, SMNVEV (reference sequence). Via MiXCR, TCRdb re-called the PCR reads. The sample shows tens of thousands of clones, more than 20% of them seen only once. Thyroid surgery was performed in patients who had received no treatment beforehand. Ten or more counts support this clone. The chain employs TRBV27 and TRBJ1-4, with 11 bases matching TRBD1. The sample was blood. The TCR was taken from a female donor with papillary thyroid cancer or a benign thyroid nodule (not recorded which). Some clones in this sample may be carry-over from other donors' samples. The DNA of the CDR3 is TGTGCCAGCAGCCAGGGACAGGGGGACACTAATGAAAAACTGTTTTTT. Amino acids: CASSQGQGDTNEKLFF.